This entry lists 8 T cell receptor beta chains sequenced from one sample in a study of cytomegalovirus exposure and HLA in healthy donors (dated 2017 in TCRdb). The library relied on the immunoSEQ multiplex PCR assay. For the multiplex PCR, a mixture combining 60 forward primers for TCR Vbeta segments and 13 reverse primers for TCR Jbeta segments was used. TCRdb took over this immuneACCESS table, retaining in-frame rearrangements with V and J assigned. Such tables are incomplete; in checked studies, under half of the missing clones stem from an unresolved V gene, and the remainder is unexplained. In all, the sample holds tens of thousands of clones, and 70% to 75% of those were seen once. The ten largest account for roughly 5.7% of the sample. Sequencing was performed on PBMCs. These receptors were taken from a woman aged 25 to 39 in good health and CMV-seronegative.

The V call is TRBV11-2, the J call TRBJ2-2; D unclear. Germline V lookup: CDR1 SGHAT, CDR2 FQNNGV. V shed 8 bases and J shed 2 bases, with 15 bases lying between them. There are 15 residues in the CDR3. CDR3 protein: CASQVLALNTGELFF. DNA of the CDR3: TGTGCCAGCCAGGTTCTGGCCCTCAACACCGGGGAGCTGTTTTTT.

The rearrangement links TRBV7-2 to TRBJ1-2, with 7 bases fitting TRBD1. The CDR3 consists of 16 residues. V was pared by 4 bases and J by 0 bases, with 8 bases of the junction left unmatched. CDR1 is SGHTA and CDR2 is FQGNSA in the germline V gene. The CDR3 DNA reads TGTGCCAGCAGCTCAGGAGACAGGGCCGCTAACTATGGCTACACCTTC. It translates to CASSSGDRAANYGYTF.

V gene TRBV19 combines with J gene TRBJ1-1, with D perhaps TRBD1 (5 bases). The CDR3 totals 13 residues. Germline-derived CDR1 and CDR2 are LNHDA and SQIVND (reference sequence). V was trimmed by 7 bases and J by 5 bases, leaving 14 bases between them. The CDR3 region has the DNA TGTGCCAGTACCAGGGAGGGATTGACTGAAGCTTTCTTT. Its translation is CASTREGLTEAFF. The full variable domain, rest sourced from reference TRBV19 and TRBJ1-1, is DGGITQSPKYLFRKEGQNVTLSCEQNLNHDAMYWYRQDPGQGLRLIYYSQIVNDFQKGDIAEGYSVSREKKESFPLTVTSAQKNPTAFYLCASTREGLTEAFFGQGTRLTVV.

This clone occurred a few times. The rearrangement uses TRBV5-1 and TRBJ2-3; 9 bases are a match to TRBD1. The junction had 4 bases not matched to a gene; V was cut back by 7 bases and J by 4 bases. Germline V gene data show CDR1 as SGHRS and CDR2 as YFSETQ. This CDR3 spans 13 amino acids. The CDR3 coding sequence is TGCGCCAGCTGGGGGACAGGGTCAGATACGCAGTATTTT. It is translated as CASWGTGSDTQYF.

This rearrangement joins TRBV29-1 to TRBJ1-1, with TRBD1 matching 7 bases. Germline V gene lookup returns CDR1 SQVTM and CDR2 ANQGSEA. Trimming took 7 bases from V and 1 from J; bases not matched to a gene: 12. The CDR3 covers 15 residues. The CDR3 DNA reads TGCAGCGCTGAGACAGGGATGGCGGAGAACACTGAAGCTTTCTTT. Its protein product is CSAETGMAENTEAFF.

V is TRBV29-1 and J is TRBJ1-1; 10 nucleotides align to TRBD1. The CDR3 runs to 13 residues. V lost 4 bases to trimming and J lost 6 bases; unmatched junction nucleotides: 5. Germline V gene sequence: CDR1 SQVTM, CDR2 ANQGSEA. The CDR3 DNA follows: TGCAGCGTTGTGGACAGGGGGAAGGCTGAAGCTTTCTTT. Protein: CSVVDRGKAEAFF.

The V gene is TRBV7-8, the J gene TRBJ2-1, with a tentative D call TRBD1 (6 bases). The CDR3 is 16 amino acids. The V end lost 1 base, the J end lost 6 bases, and 16 bases lay between the germline ends. Germline V gene sequence: CDR1 SGHVS, CDR2 FQNEAQ. The CDR3 spells CASSLGTGTLLNEQFF. Here the CDR3 DNA reads TGTGCCAGCAGCTTAGGGACCGGGACACTGCTCAATGAGCAGTTCTTC.

This clone was found once. The V and J genes are TRBV5-1 and TRBJ2-1, with D tentatively TRBD2 (6 bases). CDR1 and CDR2 from the germline V gene are SGHRS and YFSETQ. V was trimmed by 3 bases and J by 3 bases, leaving 7 bases between them. This CDR3 comprises 13 residues. This CDR3 reads CASSWDFYNEQFF. DNA for the CDR3: TGCGCCAGCAGCTGGGACTTCTACAATGAGCAGTTCTTC.